This T cell receptor (beta chain) was sequenced in a study of shared clonotypes between healthy human individuals. Deletions cut 2 bases from V and 2 bases from J, with 11 bases between. CDR1 and CDR2 from the germline V gene are SGHDT and YYEEEE. The CDR3 has 15 amino acids. Naivety among CD8 cells was defined by CD45RO negativity and positive CCR7 selection, thereby excluding terminally differentiated effector memory CD45RA+ cells. The assay was immunoSEQ multiplex PCR, and TCRdb's table has in-frame clones only and misses some. The table has 760,000 or so clones, 90% to 97% seen once. The origin of this receptor is a man aged 30-40 years in good health. V usage is TRBV5-6 and J usage is TRBJ1-5; D is unresolved. The sequenced sample consisted of naive CD8+ T cells sorted from blood. The CDR3, as DNA: TGTGCCAGCAGCTTTGGAAATTTGGGCAATCAGCCCCAGCATTTT. Its translation is CASSFGNLGNQPQHF.